These 26 T cell receptor beta chains came from one sample sequenced in a study of cytotoxic CD8 clonotypes in ibrutinib-treated CLL. This table comes from immunoSEQ multiplex PCR, and its TCRdb copy is limited to in-frame clones, with some not included. The table shows 150,000 to 200,000 clones, with 84% occurring only once. Sequences were derived from PBMCs, sampled after 24 months of ibrutinib treatment. The receptors were gathered from a human donor with chronic lymphocytic leukemia.

The gene calls are TRBV9 and TRBJ2-3; 9 nucleotides agree with TRBD2. The germline V gene has CDR1 SGDLS and CDR2 YYNGEE. V dropped 5 bases and J dropped 0; count of bases not matched to a gene: 10. There are 17 residues in the CDR3. CDR3 in amino acids: CASRRTSAETSTDTQYF. DNA for the CDR3: TGTGCCAGCAGAAGGACTAGCGCTGAGACTAGCACAGATACGCAGTATTTT.

V usage is TRBV21-1 and J usage is TRBJ2-7. TRBV21-1 is a known pseudogene. The CDR3 sequence is 20 residues long. The CDR3 DNA is TGTGCCAGCAGCAAAGCGCTAAGTGAGGAGACCGGGCCTCCTTACTATGAGCAGTACTTC. This gives the protein CASSKALSEETGPPYYEQYF.

This clone was found a few times. V is TRBV30 and J is TRBJ1-2, with D possibly matching TRBD1 (6 bases). CDR1 and CDR2 (germline): GTSNPN, SVGIG (reference sequence). The CDR3 sequence is 15 residues long. Trimming pared 0 bases from V and 4 bases from J, leaving 15 bases between. The CDR3 sequence is CAWSVENGGLYGYTF. CDR3 nucleotides: TGTGCCTGGAGTGTCGAAAACGGGGGCCTCTATGGCTACACCTTC.

This clone showed up just once. The chain carries TRBV10-3 and TRBJ1-5, with TRBD1 as a possible D gene (6 bases). The germline V gene has CDR1 ENHRY and CDR2 SYGVKD. V was clipped by 2 bases and J by 3 bases, with 14 bases between them. This CDR3 has 16 amino acids. The CDR3 sequence: CAISEGQNTYNQPQHF. Here the CDR3 DNA reads TGTGCCATCAGTGAGGGACAGAATACCTACAATCAGCCCCAGCATTTT.

This clone was seen only a few times. The rearrangement uses TRBV28 and TRBJ1-1, with no clear D. Trimming shortened V by 9 bases and J by 9 bases, and 20 bases separated the two germline ends. The germline CDR1 and CDR2 sequences are MDHEN and SYDVKM. This CDR3 comprises 13 residues. The CDR3 is CASGYSHTAQAFF. The CDR3 coding sequence is TGTGCCAGTGGGTATAGTCATACGGCCCAAGCTTTCTTT.

The V gene is TRBV5-1, the J gene TRBJ2-5; 10 bases are a match to TRBD2. This CDR3 has 17 amino acids. The V and J ends lost 4 bases and 1 base, in that order; junction bases with no gene match: 10. The germline V gene has CDR1 SGHRS and CDR2 YFSETQ. Written as DNA, the CDR3 is TGCGCCAGCAGCCCGCGGGCTAGCGGGGGTTTCCAAGAGACCCAGTACTTC. This encodes CASSPRASGGFQETQYF.

V is TRBV12-2 and J is TRBJ2-7; the table names TRBD1, a call not compared with the DNA. TRBV12-2 is recorded as a pseudogene. The CDR3 spans 15 residues. CDR3 loop: CASRSDRGSVDEQYF. The CDR3 nucleotides are TGTGCAAGTCGCTCCGACAGGGGAAGCGTCGACGAGCAGTACTTC.

This sequence joins TRBV30 and TRBJ1-1; 7 bases are a match to TRBD1. The germline V gene encodes CDR1 GTSNPN and CDR2 SVGIG (reference sequence). The CDR3 length is 12 residues. With V trimmed by 0 bases and J by 7 bases, 2 bases remained unmatched. In DNA form, the CDR3 reads TGTGCCTGGAGTGTCGACAGGGTTGAAGCTTTCTTT. Its protein is CAWSVDRVEAFF.

The chain uses TRBV7-8 and TRBJ2-5; TRBD2 might be the D (5 bases). The CDR3 totals 13 residues. Germline V lookup: CDR1 SGHVS, CDR2 FQNEAQ. V lost 3 bases and J lost 5, with 10 bases in between. The CDR3 DNA is TGTGCCAGCAGCTTCGGGATTTCGGAGACCCAGTACTTC. Translated, it gives CASSFGISETQYF.

The rearrangement joins TRBV7-3 to TRBJ2-5, with 8 positions matching TRBD2. Germline V gives CDR1 SGHTA, CDR2 FQGTGA. Germline trimming cut 5 bases from V and 3 bases from J; bases unmatched to any gene: 11. This CDR3 spans 16 amino acids. This chain's CDR3 is CASSLSAGVGEETQYF. In DNA form, the CDR3 reads TGTGCCAGCAGCCTTTCAGCGGGAGTGGGGGAAGAGACCCAGTACTTC.

The chain has TRBV27 and TRBJ2-2; 12 positions agree with TRBD1. The CDR3 consists of 16 residues. Germline trimming cut 6 bases from V and 6 bases from J; bases unmatched to any gene: 8. Germline assignment: CDR1 MNHEY and CDR2 SMNVEV (reference sequence). The CDR3 nucleotides read TGTGCCAGCAGAGCCCAGGGACAGGGGGCCTCCGGGGAGCTGTTTTTT. Translating gives CASRAQGQGASGELFF.

The rearrangement joins TRBV19 to TRBJ1-1; 9 bases align to TRBD1. Germline values: CDR1 LNHDA, CDR2 SQIVND (reference sequence). Trimming took 7 bases from V and 4 from J; bases not matched to a gene: 10. The CDR3 is made up of 15 amino acids. The CDR3 is CASMLQGARFTEAFF. In nucleotides, the CDR3 is TGTGCCAGTATGCTACAGGGGGCGCGTTTCACTGAAGCTTTCTTT.

The J gene is TRBJ1-5, the V gene TRBV5-1; TRBD1 matches at 8 bases. Germline trimming cut 1 base from V and 6 bases from J; bases unmatched to any gene: 12. In germline, CDR1 is SGHRS, CDR2 YFSETQ. The CDR3 contains 17 residues. The CDR3 coding sequence is TGCGCCAGCAGCTTGTACGCAGGGGGCGCGCAGGGTCAGCCCCAGCATTTT. Translation gives CASSLYAGGAQGQPQHF.

The chain carries TRBV29-1 and TRBJ2-3, with D perhaps matching TRBD1 or TRBD2 (7 bases each). CDR3 length: 15 residues. The ends were cut back, 7 bases at V and 0 bases at J, with 17 bases in the middle. The germline CDR1 and CDR2 sequences are SQVTM and ANQGSEA. CDR3: CSGEGAGPSTDTQYF. Written as DNA, the CDR3 is TGCAGCGGGGAGGGGGCAGGCCCTAGCACAGATACGCAGTATTTT.

The sample holds one count of this clone. Here the CDR3 reads CASTPQTYSNQPQHF. Written as DNA, the CDR3 is TGTGCCAGCACGCCCCAGACCTATAGCAATCAGCCCCAGCATTTT. The chain combines TRBV19 with TRBJ1-5; D is uncertain. CDR3 length: 15 amino acids. CDR1 and CDR2 (germline): LNHDA, SQIVND (reference sequence). Trimming shortened V by 9 bases and J by 0 bases, and 15 bases separated the two germline ends.

A word on this clone: At one boundary the junction diverges from the germline segment, which might be a read error. The genes are TRBV5-8 and TRBJ1-3, with no clear D. This CDR3 has 14 residues. Germline assignment: CDR1 SGHTS and CDR2 YDEGEE. CDR3 sequence: CASSLLAKGNSIYF. The CDR3 bases are TGTGCCAGCAGCTTGCTGGCTAAGGGAAACAGCATATATTTT.

This chain links TRBV5-1 with TRBJ2-2; maybe TRBD1 (5 bases). This CDR3 has 15 residues. V dropped 0 bases and J dropped 4 bases, with 10 bases sitting between them. Germline V CDR1 and CDR2: SGHRS, YFSETQ. The CDR3 DNA sequence: TGCGCCAGCAGCTTGGCGGTAGGGGCCACCGGGGAGCTGTTTTTT. This encodes CASSLAVGATGELFF. Filled out from reference TRBV5-1 and TRBJ2-2, the complete variable domain reads KAGVTQTPRYLIKTRGQQVTLSCSPISGHRSVSWYQQTPGQGLQFLFEYFSETQRNKGNFPGRFSGRQFSNSRSEMNVSTLELGDSALYLCASSLAVGATGELFFGEGSRLTVL.

The rearrangement uses TRBV7-6 and TRBJ1-3; the D gene is possibly TRBD1 (6 bases). The germline V and J ends were trimmed by 5 bases and 1 base, with 18 bases remaining between them. Germline CDR1 SGHVS, CDR2 FNYEAQ. This CDR3 comprises 17 residues. CDR3 nucleotide sequence: TGTGCCAGCAGCGCCCACTTGGGGGGCGCATCTGGAAACACCATATATTTT. This translates into CASSAHLGGASGNTIYF.

This chain uses TRBV9 with TRBJ2-1; 7 bases map to TRBD2. CDR3 length: 21 amino acids. Germline V gene data show CDR1 as SGDLS and CDR2 as YYNGEE. J lost 0 bases, V lost 0 bases, and 18 bases had no gene match. The CDR3 reads CASSVERAGGEGASSYNEQFF. CDR3 coding DNA: TGTGCCAGCAGCGTAGAGAGAGCGGGCGGGGAGGGAGCCAGCTCCTACAATGAGCAGTTCTTC.

The chain uses TRBV5-5 and TRBJ2-5; a possible D gene is TRBD1 (5 bases). The CDR3 loop spans 17 amino acids. The V gene's germline CDR1 is SGHKS and CDR2 YYEKEE (reference sequence). Trimming left V 2 bases short and J 3 bases short, with 20 bases between. This CDR3 reads CASSFVSLGRVKETQYF. CDR3 coding DNA: TGTGCCAGCAGCTTCGTTAGTTTGGGCAGGGTTAAAGAGACCCAGTACTTC.

This clone has a single count. J is TRBJ1-6 and V is TRBV6-1; TRBD1 is a possible D gene (6 bases). The germline V and J ends were trimmed by 9 bases and 7 bases, with 13 bases remaining between them. The CDR3 length is 13 residues. Per the germline V gene, CDR1 is MNHNS and CDR2 is SASEGT. The CDR3 protein is CASHRVENSPLHF. The CDR3 coding sequence is TGTGCCAGTCACAGGGTGGAGAATTCACCCCTCCACTTT.

This chain links TRBV6-1 with TRBJ1-4, with TRBD1 as a possible D gene (6 bases). The CDR3 is 16 amino acids. With 4 bases removed from V and 5 bases from J, the gap between germline ends came to 17 bases. Germline assignment: CDR1 MNHNS and CDR2 SASEGT. CDR3 amino acids: CASSAFWGATNEKLFF. CDR3 DNA sequence: TGTGCCAGCAGTGCCTTCTGGGGGGCCACAAATGAAAAACTGTTTTTT.

The CDR3 here is CASKQSRVGYTF. The CDR3 DNA follows: TGTGCCAGCAAACAGTCTCGTGTGGGCTACACCTTC. V usage is TRBV28 and J usage is TRBJ1-2; D unresolved. From germline, CDR1 is MDHEN and CDR2 SYDVKM. V was cut by 7 bases and J by 8 bases, with 14 bases left in between. This CDR3 has 12 residues.

V usage is TRBV25-1 and J usage is TRBJ2-7, with a possible D match to TRBD1 (6 bases). The CDR3 is 14 residues long. Germline loops: CDR1 MGHDK, CDR2 SYGVNS. The V end was cut by 2 bases, the J end by 4 bases, with 12 bases between. The CDR3 DNA reads TGTGCCAGCAGTGAAGGGGGCAGGACGTACGAGCAGTACTTC. Residues: CASSEGGRTYEQYF.

The rearrangement joins TRBV7-2 to TRBJ2-5; D gene unclear. The CDR3 is 15 amino acids. The V end lost 1 base, the J end lost 0 bases, and 9 bases lay between the germline ends. The germline CDR1 and CDR2 sequences are SGHTA and FQGNSA. The CDR3 DNA sequence: TGTGCCAGCAGCTTAGGGACGGTGTACCAAGAGACCCAGTACTTC. Amino acids: CASSLGTVYQETQYF.

The chain joins TRBV5-1 to TRBJ2-1; TRBD2 matches 7 bases. CDR1 is SGHRS, CDR2 YFSETQ, per germline. J gave up 13 bases and V 4 bases, and 17 bases lay outside the gene matches. CDR3 length equals 15 residues. In nucleotides, the CDR3 is TGCGCCAGCAGCCTCCCGGGGACTACAACCATGGGACAGTTCTTC. Its protein is CASSLPGTTTMGQFF.